A single sample is the source of the 30 T cell receptor beta chains below, sequenced in a study of blood T cells in healthy people across ages. For the second PCR, which ran for about 7 to 11 cycles, a sample-barcoded 5' primer and a J-beta primer mix were used. TCRdb reprocessed the 5' RACE reads with MiXCR, giving one entry per CDR3 protein. The sample includes approximately 820,000 distinct CDR3 sequences, roughly 44% of them seen just once. Material for sequencing was blood. The receptors were gathered from a man between 60 and 75 years old in good health.

The chain joins TRBV7-2 to TRBJ1-6, with 7 bases aligning to TRBD1. V lost 2 bases to trimming and J lost 6 bases; unmatched junction nucleotides: 13. Germline values: CDR1 SGHTA, CDR2 FQGNSA. This CDR3 contains 18 residues. The CDR3 spells CASSLTARPGQFNSPLHF. In nucleotides, the CDR3 is TGTGCCAGCAGCTTAACCGCCCGGCCGGGACAGTTTAATTCACCCCTCCACTTT.

This clonotype turned up a few times. The genes are TRBV2 and TRBJ2-1, with a possible D match to TRBD2 (6 bases). V lost 4 bases and J 6 bases, leaving 16 bases between the germline ends. There are 15 residues in the CDR3. Per the germline V gene, CDR1 is SNHLY and CDR2 is FYNNEI. CDR3 residues: CASSVEAGSLNEQFF. CDR3 in DNA: TGTGCCAGCAGTGTTGAGGCGGGGAGCCTCAATGAGCAGTTCTTC. The full variable domain, completed using reference TRBV2 and TRBJ2-1, is EPEVTQTPSHQVTQMGQEVILRCVPISNHLYFYWYRQILGQKVEFLVSFYNNEISEKSEIFDDQFSVERPDGSNFTLKIRSTKLEDSAMYFCASSVEAGSLNEQFFGPGTRLTVL.

The rearrangement links TRBV7-2 to TRBJ1-2; D possibly corresponds to TRBD1 (5 bases). The germline gives CDR1 SGHTA, CDR2 FQGNSA. V was shortened by 1 base and J by 4 bases, with 16 bases between the two germline ends. This CDR3 region has 16 residues. Here the CDR3 reads CASSLVGQARIYGYTF. The CDR3 nucleotides read TGTGCCAGCAGCTTAGTGGGGCAGGCAAGGATCTATGGCTACACCTTC.

This clonotype has just one count. DNA of the CDR3: TGTGCCAGCAGCAACACTGTCAGGGGTGCTACTACCTACAATGAGCAGTTCTTC. Amino acids: CASSNTVRGATTYNEQFF. J is TRBJ2-1 and V is TRBV21-1; the table's D call TRBD1 went unverified against the DNA. TRBV21-1 is designated a pseudogene. CDR3 length equals 18 residues.

A few counts support this clonotype. The genes are TRBV12-3 or TRBV12-4 and TRBJ1-2, with D tentatively TRBD1 (5 bases). The CDR3 sequence is 13 residues long. The germline V and J ends were trimmed by 2 bases and 6 bases, with 10 bases remaining between them. The chain's CDR3 is CASSLTRGNGYTF. CDR3 nucleotide sequence: TGTGCCAGCAGTTTAACCCGGGGCAATGGCTACACCTTC.

The chain combines TRBV28 with TRBJ2-3; D gene ambiguous. The ends were cut back, 3 bases at V and 2 bases at J, with 9 bases in the middle. The CDR3 is 14 residues long. From germline, CDR1 is MDHEN and CDR2 SYDVKM. CDR3 region: CASSFPELTDTQYF. The CDR3 DNA sequence: TGTGCCAGCAGTTTCCCGGAGCTCACAGATACGCAGTATTTT.

The table lists this clonotype with a few counts. This chain's CDR3 is CASSQQVEVGSPLHF. The CDR3 DNA follows: TGTGCCAGCAGCCAACAAGTCGAAGTAGGTTCACCCCTCCACTTT. This sequence joins TRBV7-2 and TRBJ1-6; D gene ambiguous. Germline values: CDR1 SGHTA, CDR2 FQGNSA. The CDR3 consists of 15 residues. V gave up 5 bases and J gave up 9 bases, with 17 bases separating them.

The chain carries TRBV28 and TRBJ1-4; 9 nucleotides match TRBD1. CDR1 is MDHEN and CDR2 is SYDVKM in the germline V gene. The length of the CDR3 is 16 residues. Unmatched junction bases numbered 15, after V lost 6 bases and J lost 10 bases. CDR3 nucleotides: TGTGCCAGCAGACCTCACTCCGGGACAGGGTACGGAAAACTGTTTTTT. Its protein is CASRPHSGTGYGKLFF.

This clonotype was seen only a few times. This sequence joins TRBV18 and TRBJ2-6; D is ambiguous. V was clipped by 2 bases and J by 0 bases, with 5 bases between them. The CDR3 totals 15 residues. Germline CDR1 KGHSH, CDR2 LQKENI. Here the CDR3 DNA reads TGTGCCAGCTCACCAGCTCACTCTGGGGCCAACGTCCTGACTTTC. Amino acids: CASSPAHSGANVLTF.

This clonotype was seen a handful of times. The genes are TRBV12-3 or TRBV12-4 and TRBJ1-2; D unclear. CDR3 length: 15 amino acids. V was shortened by 6 bases and J by 6 bases, with 20 bases between the two germline ends. In DNA form, the CDR3 reads TGTGCCAGCAGCTTCTCCCGGCGGGCCCGAGATGGCTACACCTTC. Its protein product is CASSFSRRARDGYTF.

The gene calls are TRBV6-1 and TRBJ2-2; no clear D. Between the trimmed V and J ends, which lost 2 bases and 1 base, there was a span of 11 bases. CDR3 length equals 16 residues. Per germline, CDR1 MNHNS and CDR2 SASEGT. CDR3 region: CASSEITKVNTGELFF. The DNA for the CDR3 is TGTGCCAGCAGTGAAATCACCAAGGTGAACACCGGGGAGCTGTTTTTT.

This clonotype was found many times. The chain recombines TRBV10-3 with TRBJ2-1; D not certain. The CDR3 totals 14 residues. V was pared by 4 bases and J by 0 bases, with 7 bases between. Germline V gene sequence: CDR1 ENHRY, CDR2 SYGVKD. CDR3 coding DNA: TGTGCCATCAGTGCAGAGGACTCCTACAATGAGCAGTTCTTC. It codes for CAISAEDSYNEQFF.

V and J are TRBV28 and TRBJ2-3; 8 bases are shared with TRBD2. Germline values: CDR1 MDHEN, CDR2 SYDVKM. The CDR3 loop spans 15 amino acids. Trimming cost V 6 bases and J 2 bases; bases outside gene matches: 7. The CDR3 DNA follows: TGTGCCAGCAGCGGGGGGGTTTTGACCACAGATACGCAGTATTTT. This codes for CASSGGVLTTDTQYF.

The rearrangement joins TRBV15 to TRBJ2-2; tentative D call: TRBD2 (5 bases). Germline loops: CDR1 LNHNV, CDR2 YYDKDF (reference sequence). V dropped 0 bases and J dropped 5 bases, with 10 bases sitting between them. The CDR3 covers 15 residues. The CDR3 DNA is TGTGCCACCAGCAGAGATCACCCGGGAACCGGGGAGCTGTTTTTT. Amino acid sequence: CATSRDHPGTGELFF.

This clonotype was counted ten times or more. V usage is TRBV20-1 and J usage is TRBJ1-2; D call uncertain. CDR1 is DFQATT and CDR2 is SNEGSKA in the germline V gene (reference sequence). Deletions cut 2 bases from V and 3 bases from J, with 7 bases between. CDR3 length: 12 amino acids. CDR3 sequence: CSARTADYGYTF. CDR3 bases: TGCAGTGCTAGAACAGCCGACTATGGCTACACCTTC.

The chain has TRBV4-1 and TRBJ2-3; D gene ambiguous. Trimming removed 5 bases at V and 5 bases at J, with 11 bases between. The CDR3 contains 13 residues. CDR1 is MGHRA, CDR2 YSYEKL, per germline. The CDR3 region is CASSYAAIDTQYF. DNA for the CDR3: TGCGCCAGCAGCTATGCCGCGATAGATACGCAGTATTTT.

This clonotype was seen more than once but under ten times. The V call is TRBV7-2, the J call TRBJ1-4, with a weak D call TRBD1 (5 bases). Germline CDR1 SGHTA, CDR2 FQGNSA. This CDR3 spans 14 amino acids. V lost 6 bases, J lost 8 bases, and 16 bases lay in between. The CDR3 DNA reads TGTGCCAGCAGTCCTACCGGGACCTCAGAAAAACTGTTTTTT. Amino acids: CASSPTGTSEKLFF.

This clonotype was counted between two and nine times. The chain carries TRBV18 and TRBJ2-7; D tentatively fits TRBD1 or TRBD2 (5 bases each). V was pared by 2 bases and J by 3 bases, with 11 bases between. CDR1 and CDR2 from the germline V gene are KGHSH and LQKENI. This CDR3 is built from 14 residues. CDR3 in amino acids: CASSPLGEIYEQYF. The DNA for the CDR3 is TGTGCCAGCTCACCATTGGGGGAAATCTACGAGCAGTACTTC.

There are a few counts of this clonotype. The rearrangement uses TRBV5-1 and TRBJ2-7, with 12 nucleotides matching TRBD2. Germline CDR1 is SGHRS and CDR2 is YFSETQ. This CDR3 spans 17 amino acids. J lost 3 bases, V lost 0 bases, and 7 bases had no gene match. DNA of the CDR3: TGCGCCAGCAGCTTGGATATACTAGCGGGGGGCGTCTACGAGCAGTACTTC. Protein product: CASSLDILAGGVYEQYF.

The gene calls are TRBV7-9 and TRBJ2-3; D unresolved. Germline V gives CDR1 SEHNR, CDR2 FQNEAQ (reference sequence). This CDR3 has 10 residues. V shed 2 bases and J shed 7 bases, with 1 base lying between them. The CDR3, as DNA: TGTGCCAGCAGCTTATATACGCAGTATTTT. Protein sequence: CASSLYTQYF.

This clonotype was observed many times. CDR3 bases: TGTGCCAGCAGTTTTGGCCTGGAGTATGGCTACACCTTC. Translation: CASSFGLEYGYTF. The chain combines TRBV12-3 or TRBV12-4 with TRBJ1-2, with D uncertain. There are 13 residues in the CDR3. With 3 bases removed from V and 5 bases from J, the gap between germline ends came to 10 bases.

This clonotype has just one count. The chain recombines TRBV6-5 with TRBJ2-2; possibly TRBD1 or TRBD2 for D (6 bases each). With 6 bases removed from V and 5 bases from J, the gap between germline ends came to 16 bases. Looked up from germline, CDR1 is MNHEY and CDR2 is SVGAGI. This CDR3 has 15 residues. The CDR3, as DNA: TGTGCCAGCAGAAATGACAGGCGGGGTACCGGGGAGCTGTTTTTT. It yields the protein CASRNDRRGTGELFF.

The chain employs TRBV20-1 and TRBJ2-5; 9 positions match TRBD1. This CDR3 has 14 amino acids. J gave up 2 bases and V 3 bases, and 4 bases lay outside the gene matches. Germline loops: CDR1 DFQATT, CDR2 SNEGSKA (reference sequence). CDR3 sequence (DNA): TGCAGTGCTAGCGGGACAGGGCAACAAGAGACCCAGTACTTC. Amino acid sequence: CSASGTGQQETQYF.

The chain links TRBV5-1 to TRBJ2-7; 10 bases agree with TRBD1. J gave up 1 base and V 3 bases, and 4 bases lay outside the gene matches. CDR1 SGHRS and CDR2 YFSETQ come from the germline V gene. The CDR3 sequence is 15 residues long. The CDR3 region is CASSSRQGASYEQYF. CDR3 DNA sequence: TGCGCCAGCAGCTCCAGACAGGGGGCATCCTACGAGCAGTACTTC.

This chain uses TRBV20-1 with TRBJ1-1; D gene ambiguous. The CDR3 runs to 15 residues. Per germline, CDR1 DFQATT and CDR2 SNEGSKA (reference sequence). Trimming shortened V by 1 base and J by 1 base, and 13 bases separated the two germline ends. The CDR3 loop is CSARGLGSSNTEAFF. The DNA for the CDR3 is TGCAGTGCTAGAGGCCTGGGGAGCTCGAACACTGAAGCTTTCTTT.

The chain employs TRBV6-1 and TRBJ1-2; TRBD1 aligns across 8 bases. In germline, CDR1 is MNHNS, CDR2 SASEGT. V shed 6 bases and J 8 bases; nucleotides not matched to a gene: 8. CDR3 length: 13 residues. The CDR3 region is CASRESTGAGYTF. CDR3 bases: TGTGCCAGCAGAGAATCGACAGGGGCGGGCTACACCTTC.

The chain employs TRBV4-1 and TRBJ2-3; D not resolved. Germline CDR1 and CDR2: MGHRA and YSYEKL. V lost 0 bases and J lost 4, with 8 bases in between. The CDR3 has 14 amino acids. The CDR3 bases are TGCGCCAGCAGCCAAGACGGCTTCCCAGATACGCAGTATTTT. Amino acid sequence: CASSQDGFPDTQYF.

Comment on this clonotype: A much larger clone differs from this one at a single base, so this may be a read error. This sequence joins TRBV6-5 and TRBJ2-1, with D unresolved. The CDR3 spans 15 residues. Trimming took 0 bases from V and 15 from J, leaving 21 bases between them. Germline CDR1 is MNHEY and CDR2 is SVGAGI. The CDR3 reads CASSYSSRNLARTFF. Here the CDR3 DNA reads TGTGCCAGCAGTTACTCATCTCGTAACCTCGCGAGGACGTTCTTC.

V and J are TRBV6-5 and TRBJ2-3; D remains ambiguous. The CDR3 has 16 amino acids. The V gene's germline CDR1 is MNHEY and CDR2 SVGAGI. The germline V and J ends were trimmed by 0 bases and 2 bases, with 12 bases remaining between them. Here the CDR3 DNA reads TGTGCCAGCAGTTACTCCCGCTTTTCTTACACAGATACGCAGTATTTT. This sequence encodes CASSYSRFSYTDTQYF.

The chain employs TRBV25-1 and TRBJ2-7; D may be TRBD1 (6 bases). The CDR3 is 11 residues long. Germline CDR1 reads MGHDK; CDR2 reads SYGVNS. V dropped 8 bases and J dropped 9 bases, with 14 bases sitting between them. CDR3 in amino acids: CASGFTGRQYF. The CDR3, as DNA: TGTGCCAGCGGTTTCACAGGGAGGCAGTACTTC.